Sequencing of this TCR beta chain was carried out in a study of cytomegalovirus exposure and HLA in healthy donors. The validation cohort, a group of over a hundred subjects, included the donors and was separate from the approximately 670-subject first cohort. Study-wide points: Reportedly, cytomegalovirus status was diagnosed with high sensitivity and specificity. Generally TCR sequences proved uncommon, though certain public TCRs appeared in numerous donors.

Produced via immunoSEQ multiplex PCR; TCRdb's table is partial and in-frame only. The sample lists about 98,000 clones; roughly 90% were seen once. V lost 3 bases and J lost 5, with 11 bases in between. The CDR3 runs to 14 residues. Germline CDR1 is SNHLY and CDR2 is FYNNEI. As to this clone: The antigen is undetermined.

The sequence derives from a man between 18 and 35 years old in good health and CMV-seropositive. Sequenced input: PBMCs. The J gene is TRBJ2-4, the V gene TRBV2, with D maybe TRBD2 (5 bases). This CDR3 reads CASSETDWENIQYF. DNA for the CDR3: TGTGCCAGCAGTGAGACGGACTGGGAAAACATTCAGTACTTC. Full variable domain (missing parts from reference TRBV2 and TRBJ2-4): EPEVTQTPSHQVTQMGQEVILRCVPISNHLYFYWYRQILGQKVEFLVSFYNNEISEKSEIFDDQFSVERPDGSNFTLKIRSTKLEDSAMYFCASSETDWENIQYFGAGTRLSVL.